This entry lists 24 T cell receptor beta chains sequenced from one sample in a study of cytomegalovirus exposure and HLA in healthy donors. In the PCR, 60 Vbeta and 13 Jbeta primers were used. Generated by immunoSEQ multiplex PCR, the TCRdb table keeps only in-frame clones and is missing some. The sample contains some 99,000 clones, nearly 70% of which appear only once. Sequenced: PBMCs. All receptors derive from a woman aged 65 to 85 in good health and CMV-seropositive.

This clone was seen a few times. This sequence joins TRBV30 and TRBJ2-2, with 9 bases that match TRBD1. The V gene end was trimmed by 1 base and the J gene end by 6 bases; junction bases not matched to a gene: 3. CDR1 is GTSNPN, CDR2 SVGIG, per germline (reference sequence). The CDR3 extends over 14 amino acids. The CDR3 spells CAWSDRGLAGELFF. Here the CDR3 DNA reads TGTGCCTGGAGTGACAGGGGGCTCGCCGGGGAGCTGTTTTTT.

The V call is TRBV14, the J call TRBJ2-7, with D possibly TRBD1 on 5 matching bases. The CDR3 loop spans 14 amino acids. V gave up 3 bases and J gave up 0 bases, with 9 bases separating them. Germline CDR1 is SGHDN and CDR2 is FVKESK. The CDR3 DNA sequence: TGTGCCAGCAGCCAGACAGTGAGCTCCTACGAGCAGTACTTC. This gives the protein CASSQTVSSYEQYF.

The chain recombines TRBV14 with TRBJ2-1; TRBD2 matches 8 bases. The ends lost 1 base at V and 5 bases at J; junction bases unmatched: 1. The length of the CDR3 is 14 residues. Germline V gene data show CDR1 as SGHDN and CDR2 as FVKESK. Written as DNA, the CDR3 is TGTGCCAGCAGCCAAGCGGGGGGGGACAATGAGCAGTTCTTC. It yields the protein CASSQAGGDNEQFF.

With regard to this clone: At one boundary the junction diverges from the germline segment, which might be a read error. V is TRBV7-7 and J is TRBJ2-2, with TRBD2 matching 7 bases. The CDR3 loop spans 15 amino acids. CDR1 is SSHAT and CDR2 is FNYEAQ in the germline V gene (reference sequence). CDR3 nucleotides: TGTGCTAGCAGCCGAAGCGGGGTCGGAACCGGGGAGCTGTTTTTT. Encoded protein: CASSRSGVGTGELFF.

This clone was counted a few times. The V and J genes are TRBV6-1 and TRBJ1-1; 7 bases line up with TRBD1. With V trimmed by 6 bases and J by 10 bases, 11 bases remained unmatched. Germline V lookup: CDR1 MNHNS, CDR2 SASEGT. There are 13 residues in the CDR3. The CDR3 spells CASSRDREGSAFF. The CDR3 nucleotides read TGTGCCAGCAGCCGCGACAGGGAAGGATCAGCTTTCTTT.

This clone was found once. One end of the junction fails to match germline, which may point to a read error. The rearrangement uses TRBV27 and TRBJ2-1; possible D gene TRBD2, 5 bases. Germline V lookup: CDR1 MNHEY, CDR2 SMNVEV (reference sequence). The length of the CDR3 is 16 residues. The CDR3 reads CVSSSNTVGVKNEQFF. The CDR3 DNA reads TGTGTCAGCAGTTCAAATACGGTGGGAGTAAAGAATGAGCAGTTCTTC.

The rearrangement uses TRBV10-3 and TRBJ2-7, with D perhaps matching TRBD2 (6 bases). Germline V CDR1 and CDR2: ENHRY, SYGVKD. The V gene lost 8 bases and the J gene lost 0 bases, with 11 bases spanning the gap. This CDR3 is 13 amino acids long. The CDR3 DNA is TGTGCCATCGGCGGGGAGAGCTCCTACGAGCAGTACTTC. Encoded protein: CAIGGESSYEQYF.

The V gene is TRBV4-1, the J gene TRBJ1-2, with TRBD1 identical over 7 bases. V shed 0 bases and J 4 bases; nucleotides not matched to a gene: 5. The CDR3 is 15 amino acids. Germline V CDR1 and CDR2: MGHRA, YSYEKL. The CDR3 nucleotides read TGCGCCAGCAGCCAAGATGGGGCAGGGGGCTATGGCTACACCTTC. Protein sequence: CASSQDGAGGYGYTF.

This clone was seen a handful of times. The V and J genes are TRBV5-1 and TRBJ2-2; D not certain. The germline V and J ends were trimmed by 4 bases and 5 bases, with 9 bases remaining between them. CDR1 and CDR2 from the germline V gene are SGHRS and YFSETQ. CDR3 length: 13 residues. As DNA, the CDR3 is TGCGCCAGCAGCCAGGAAGGTACCGGGGAGCTGTTTTTT. Amino acid sequence: CASSQEGTGELFF. The full variable domain, its missing parts supplied by reference TRBV5-1 and TRBJ2-2, is KAGVTQTPRYLIKTRGQQVTLSCSPISGHRSVSWYQQTPGQGLQFLFEYFSETQRNKGNFPGRFSGRQFSNSRSEMNVSTLELGDSALYLCASSQEGTGELFFGEGSRLTVL.

The rearrangement links TRBV5-6 to TRBJ1-1, with D hard to call. CDR3 length equals 13 residues. V lost 3 bases, J lost 0 bases, and 6 bases lay in between. Germline CDR1 reads SGHDT; CDR2 reads YYEEEE. CDR3 coding DNA: TGTGCCAGCAGCTCAGGTTTGAACACTGAAGCTTTCTTT. This gives the protein CASSSGLNTEAFF. Based on the CDR3 plus reference TRBV5-6 and TRBJ1-1, the full variable domain is DAGVTQSPTHLIKTRGQQVTLRCSPKSGHDTVSWYQQALGQGPQFIFQYYEEEERQRGNFPDRFSGHQFPNYSSELNVNALLLGDSALYLCASSSGLNTEAFFGQGTRLTVV.

This clone was detected once. The chain has TRBV18 and TRBJ2-3, with 9 bases identical to TRBD2. This CDR3 spans 17 amino acids. J gave up 0 bases and V 5 bases, and 9 bases lay outside the gene matches. CDR1 is KGHSH, CDR2 LQKENI, per germline. CDR3 in DNA: TGTGCCAGCTCATCACTACTAGCGGGCATTAGCACAGATACGCAGTATTTT. This gives the protein CASSSLLAGISTDTQYF.

V gene TRBV5-1 combines with J gene TRBJ1-1; D not resolved. Trimming took off 4 bases at V and 1 base at J, with 11 bases between the two ends. The CDR3 spans 14 residues. Germline lookup yields CDR1 SGHRS and CDR2 YFSETQ. The CDR3 DNA reads TGCGCCAGCAGCCCATCGCACGGGAACACTGAAGCTTTCTTT. Residues: CASSPSHGNTEAFF.

This clone was detected a few times. The chain uses TRBV6-4 and TRBJ1-6; 7 nucleotides align to TRBD1. Losses at the gene ends were 8 bases for V and 3 bases for J; bases not matched to a gene: 7. This CDR3 has 15 residues. CDR1 and CDR2 (germline): MRHNA, SNTAGT. CDR3 sequence reads: CASHTGVFYNSPLHF. The CDR3 nucleotides are TGTGCCAGCCATACAGGGGTTTTCTATAATTCACCCCTCCACTTT.

To note about this clone: The same CDR3 is also encoded by other DNA sequences in this sample. The chain has TRBV11-2 and TRBJ2-5; 11 bases map to TRBD2. The germline gives CDR1 SGHAT, CDR2 FQNNGV. The junction had 3 bases not matched to a gene; V was cut back by 3 bases and J by 3 bases. The CDR3 loop spans 15 amino acids. The CDR3 DNA sequence: TGTGCCAGCAGCTTCACTAGCGGGGGAGAAGAGACCCAGTACTTC. Amino acids: CASSFTSGGEETQYF.

This chain uses TRBV19 with TRBJ1-4; 7 bases are a match to TRBD1. The germline gives CDR1 LNHDA, CDR2 SQIVND (reference sequence). The CDR3 sequence is 15 residues long. V trimming: 6 bases; J trimming: 6 bases; junction bases outside the gene matches: 10. The CDR3 here is CASRDRGQLHEKLFF. As DNA, the CDR3 is TGTGCCAGTAGGGACCGGGGACAGCTTCATGAAAAACTGTTTTTT. The whole variable domain, filled in from reference TRBV19 and TRBJ1-4, reads DGGITQSPKYLFRKEGQNVTLSCEQNLNHDAMYWYRQDPGQGLRLIYYSQIVNDFQKGDIAEGYSVSREKKESFPLTVTSAQKNPTAFYLCASRDRGQLHEKLFFGSGTQLSVL.

V and J are TRBV30 and TRBJ2-7; TRBD2 agrees at 12 bases. The CDR3 loop spans 16 amino acids. Germline V gives CDR1 GTSNPN, CDR2 SVGIG (reference sequence). Losses at the gene ends were 5 bases for V and 0 bases for J; bases not matched to a gene: 8. The CDR3 DNA follows: TGTGCCTGGGACCCCGGGACTAGCGGGCCCTCCTACGAGCAGTACTTC. Translated: CAWDPGTSGPSYEQYF.

The V call is TRBV29-1, the J call TRBJ1-5, with 7 bases matching TRBD1. The CDR3 spans 13 residues. CDR1 is SQVTM and CDR2 is ANQGSEA in the germline V gene. The V gene end was trimmed by 6 bases and the J gene end by 5 bases; junction bases not matched to a gene: 7. The DNA of the CDR3 is TGCAGCGTCGTGACAGGGTGGGATCAGCCCCAGCATTTT. It translates to CSVVTGWDQPQHF.

The chain joins TRBV29-1 to TRBJ1-2; TRBD1 matches 7 bases. Germline trimming cut 6 bases from V and 1 base from J; bases unmatched to any gene: 2. The CDR3 is 12 residues long. Germline CDR1 reads SQVTM; CDR2 reads ANQGSEA. CDR3 region: CSVRDSNYGYTF. CDR3 nucleotide sequence: TGCAGCGTCCGGGACAGTAACTATGGCTACACCTTC.

This clone was seen only a few times. The genes are TRBV5-1 and TRBJ1-1; D uncertain. V gave up 4 bases and J gave up 1 base, with 5 bases separating them. This CDR3 is 12 amino acids long. Germline CDR1 and CDR2: SGHRS and YFSETQ. CDR3 sequence reads: CASSPGNTEAFF. DNA of the CDR3: TGCGCCAGCAGCCCAGGGAACACTGAAGCTTTCTTT.

CDR3 DNA: TGTGCCAGCAGCCAAGATGTGAATGCGGGAAACACCATATATTTT. This gives the protein CASSQDVNAGNTIYF. This sequence joins TRBV4-2 and TRBJ1-3, with D unclear. V lost 0 bases, J lost 4 bases, and 10 bases lay in between. Per the germline V gene, CDR1 is LGHNA and CDR2 is YNFKEQ. The CDR3 is 15 residues long.

V usage is TRBV5-5 and J usage is TRBJ1-1, with TRBD1 identical over 7 bases. The ends lost 2 bases at V and 5 bases at J; junction bases unmatched: 3. The CDR3 is made up of 13 amino acids. Germline assignment: CDR1 SGHKS and CDR2 YYEKEE (reference sequence). CDR3 amino acids: CASSFSGQTEAFF. Here the CDR3 DNA reads TGTGCCAGCAGCTTTTCGGGACAGACTGAAGCTTTCTTT.

This chain uses TRBV6-5 with TRBJ2-7; 8 positions match TRBD2. Trimming cost V 6 bases and J 1 base; bases outside gene matches: 8. This CDR3 is built from 15 residues. Germline assignment: CDR1 MNHEY and CDR2 SVGAGI. The CDR3 spells CASRMSGGASYEQYF. DNA of the CDR3: TGTGCCAGCAGGATGAGCGGGGGTGCTTCCTACGAGCAGTACTTC.

The genes are TRBV5-1 and TRBJ2-1; tentative D call: TRBD1 (5 bases). CDR3 length: 15 amino acids. With 0 bases removed from V and 7 bases from J, the gap between germline ends came to 14 bases. Germline V CDR1 and CDR2: SGHRS, YFSETQ. The CDR3 is CASSLVQGSGNEQFF. The DNA of the CDR3 is TGCGCCAGCAGCTTGGTCCAGGGTTCAGGAAATGAGCAGTTCTTC. The full variable domain, its missing parts supplied by reference TRBV5-1 and TRBJ2-1, is KAGVTQTPRYLIKTRGQQVTLSCSPISGHRSVSWYQQTPGQGLQFLFEYFSETQRNKGNFPGRFSGRQFSNSRSEMNVSTLELGDSALYLCASSLVQGSGNEQFFGPGTRLTVL.

V usage is TRBV5-4 and J usage is TRBJ2-5; 7 positions agree with TRBD2. The V segment lost 0 bases and the J segment 2 bases; nucleotides outside the gene matches: 4. The CDR3 is 15 residues long. Per the germline V gene, CDR1 is SGHNT and CDR2 is YYREEE (reference sequence). As DNA, the CDR3 is TGTGCCAGCAGCTTGGCTTGGGGGGGACAAGAGACCCAGTACTTC. Protein: CASSLAWGGQETQYF.